This passage covers 6 T cell receptor beta chains from one sample sequenced in a study of CD8 T cells in Susac syndrome. A quantity of about 0.5 to 1 ug RNA underwent reverse transcription using random hexamers. TCRdb re-analysed the immunoSEQ multiplex PCR reads in MiXCR, keeping a single row per CDR3 protein. The sample holds 74,000 or so distinct CDR3 sequences; about 92% are singletons and the top ten take around 0.57%. The sequencing sample was made of CD4+ T cells from PBMCs. These receptors were taken from a human donor with Susac syndrome.

The rearrangement joins TRBV27 to TRBJ2-5; TRBD2 matches at 8 bases. This CDR3 region has 15 residues. J lost 7 bases, V lost 6 bases, and 13 bases had no gene match. Germline V gene data show CDR1 as MNHEY and CDR2 as SMNVEV (reference sequence). The CDR3 reads CASSGTNGGEGTQYF. The CDR3 DNA is TGTGCCAGCAGCGGGACTAACGGGGGGGAGGGGACCCAGTACTTC.

The V call is TRBV18, the J call TRBJ2-5, with D perhaps being TRBD1 or TRBD2 (5 bases each). CDR3 length equals 14 residues. V lost 5 bases and J lost 0, with 10 bases in between. Germline V CDR1 and CDR2: KGHSH, LQKENI. The CDR3 region is CASSTGAYQETQYF. CDR3 nucleotide sequence: TGTGCCAGCTCAACCGGGGCCTACCAAGAGACCCAGTACTTC.

This clonotype was seen a single time. The gene calls are TRBV12-3 or TRBV12-4 and TRBJ1-5, with D perhaps matching TRBD1 (6 bases). The V end lost 4 bases, the J end lost 3 bases, and 16 bases lay between the germline ends. The CDR3 runs 16 residues. The CDR3 region is CASSSGTGRPNQPQHF. The CDR3 DNA is TGTGCCAGCAGTTCAGGAACAGGGAGGCCCAATCAGCCCCAGCATTTT.

The chain employs TRBV6-6 and TRBJ1-1; maybe TRBD1 (6 bases). CDR3 size: 13 residues. Germline V gene sequence: CDR1 MNHNY, CDR2 SVGAGI (reference sequence). The V end was cut by 10 bases, the J end by 4 bases, with 16 bases between. CDR3 DNA sequence: TGTGCCACCCGGACAGTCCCTGGCACTGAAGCTTTCTTT. Translating it yields CATRTVPGTEAFF.

The chain's CDR3 is CARGLTPKGEQFF. The CDR3 DNA is TGTGCCCGAGGACTAACCCCGAAGGGTGAGCAGTTCTTC. This chain connects TRBV30 to TRBJ2-1; perhaps TRBD2 as D (6 bases). The V and J ends lost 8 bases and 9 bases respectively, with 20 bases between them. CDR3 length equals 13 residues. Germline loops: CDR1 GTSNPN, CDR2 SVGIG (reference sequence). Combining the CDR3 with reference TRBV30 and TRBJ2-1 gives the whole variable domain SQTIHQWPATLVQPVGSPLSLECTVEGTSNPNLYWYRQAAGRGLQLLFYSVGIGQISSEVPQNLSASRPQDRQFILSSKKLLLSDSGFYLCARGLTPKGEQFFGPGTRLTVL.

This chain links TRBV5-4 with TRBJ2-5; weak D call: TRBD2 (7 bases). The CDR3 loop spans 16 amino acids. Trimming removed 7 bases from V and 1 base from J, with 20 bases in between. Germline values: CDR1 SGHNT, CDR2 YYREEE (reference sequence). The CDR3 nucleotides are TGTGCCAGCGCGAAAGGCGGGAGACAGGCCCAAGAGACCCAGTACTTC. As protein: CASAKGGRQAQETQYF.